This T cell receptor beta chain was captured by sequencing in a study of T cell responses to AZD1222 COVID-19 vaccine. Whole-study findings and limits: Repertoires were obtained solely post-peak T cell response. Nearly half of spike-specific TCRs reportedly target variant regions that are unmutated in the B.1.351 and B.1.1.7 variants. Seropositive AZD1222 recipients at baseline numbered only five or six. Spike-specific TCR repertoires showed rising breadth and depth after two AZD1222 doses.

Notes on this clone: What it binds is not known.

Germline loops: CDR1 MDHEN, CDR2 SYDVKM. Trimming left V 6 bases short and J 9 bases short, with 12 bases between. The CDR3 covers 13 residues. Repertoires were generated with immunoSEQ multiplex PCR, while TCRdb's copy carries only in-frame clones and drops some. The top ten hold 0.49% of the sample, which has about 180,000 clones, around 88% seen once. The rearrangement links TRBV28 to TRBJ1-6; TRBD1 is a possible D gene (6 bases). The receptor's source is an adult in good health. The sample consisted of peripheral blood, taken on day 0 of AZD1222 vaccination. The CDR3: CASRSGESSPLHF. The DNA of the CDR3 is TGTGCCAGCAGGTCAGGGGAAAGTTCACCCCTCCACTTT.